This T cell receptor beta chain was identified during a study of blood T cell repertoires in COVID-19. About the research overall: Symptom resolution, clearance, or two negative PCRs marked donors in Cohort 3 as recovered. Sources were T cells, B-cell-depleted T cells, or PBMCs; the material itself was cDNA or gDNA.

Everyone who took part was 18 to 89 years old, and they came from about two dozen US areas. Cohort assignment relied on participant-reported clinical history. CDR1 LNHDA and CDR2 SQIVND come from the germline V gene (reference sequence). The CDR3 extends over 16 amino acids. Trimming took 5 bases from V and 9 from J; bases not matched to a gene: 14. Libraries were prepared by immunoSEQ multiplex PCR; TCRdb keeps only in-frame clonotypes and omits some of them. Found here are roughly 200,000 clones, around 87% of them singletons; the top ten hold 7% to 9%. The sequence was collected from a man aged 25-45 years in a cohort exposed to, infected with or recovered from COVID-19 (not recorded which). The gene calls are TRBV19 and TRBJ2-1; TRBD1 aligns across 9 bases. Sequencing used PBMCs or T cells enriched from blood (not recorded which). Here the CDR3 DNA reads TGTGCCAGTAGTGCCACCGGGACAGGGTTAATCGGTGAGCAGTTCTTC. It specifies CASSATGTGLIGEQFF.